These T cell receptor beta chains were read from a single sample in a study of regulatory T cells in long-lasting Graves disease. MiXCR was run by TCRdb on the multiplex PCR reads, yielding one entry per CDR3 protein. The sample has about 430,000 distinct CDR3 sequences, roughly a fifth seen once; the top ten hold about 13%. The input for sequencing was peripheral blood mononuclear cells (PBMCs), taken when the disease was refractory, from a patient treated with antithyroid drugs. All receptors come from a female donor with Graves disease. The CDR3 runs from the conserved cysteine through the conserved F or W. Each record gives: clone size, D gene, J gene, V gene, CDR3 DNA, CDR3 protein. A D gene is named only where the DNA matches it firmly. Expanded clones are given a class, and other clones once, few, many or no size at all.

- | - | TRBJ2-1 | TRBV18 | TGTGCCAGCTCACCAAGCAGTAGCGGACACAATGAGCAGTTCTTC | CASSPSSSGHNEQFF
many | TRBD1 | TRBJ2-7 | TRBV28 | TGTGCCAGCACCATGGACAGGGCGCACTACGAGCAGTACTTC | CASTMDRAHYEQYF
many | TRBD1 | TRBJ2-7 | TRBV28 | TGTGCCAGCAGTGCGCGACAGGGATCCTACGAGCAGTACTTC | CASSARQGSYEQYF
few | TRBD2 | TRBJ2-2 | TRBV5-5 | TGTGCCAGCAGCCAAGGACTAGCGGCACCCGGGGAGCTGTTTTTT | CASSQGLAAPGELFF
many | - | TRBJ2-7 | TRBV12-3/TRBV12-4 | TGTGCCAGCAATTTGAGAGTCTACGAGCAGTACTTC | CASNLRVYEQYF
many | TRBD1 | TRBJ2-7 | TRBV10-1 | TGCGCCAGCAGTGACGGTCGGACAGGGCGAAACTCTGGGACCTACGAGCAGTACTTC | CASSDGRTGRNSGTYEQYF
few | TRBD1 | TRBJ1-1 | TRBV4-1 | TGCGCCAGCAGCCAAGCGGACAGGATAAGCACTGAAGCTTTCTTT | CASSQADRISTEAFF
many | TRBD1 | TRBJ1-2 | TRBV28 | TGTGCCAGCAGGGGGACAGGGGGCTTTGGCTACACCTTC | CASRGTGGFGYTF
- | - | TRBJ2-1 | TRBV6-2/TRBV6-3 | TGTGCCAGCAGTTACTCAAGGACAGTTAGCTACAATGAGCAGTTCTTC | CASSYSRTVSYNEQFF
few | - | TRBJ2-7 | TRBV18 | TGTGCCAGCTCACCTATCAGGGTCCTCACCTACGAGCAGTACTTC | CASSPIRVLTYEQYF
many | - | TRBJ2-5 | TRBV7-9 | TGTGCCAGCAGCTCCGGGACAAGGGCACGGGAGACCCAGTACTTC | CASSSGTRARETQYF
few | - | TRBJ1-1 | TRBV5-1 | TGCGCCAGCAGCTTGGGGCGGGCCACTGAAGCTTTCTTT | CASSLGRATEAFF
many | - | TRBJ1-5 | TRBV3-1 | TGTGCCAGCAGCCAAGATTCAGGTTTCAATCAGCCCCAGCATTTT | CASSQDSGFNQPQHF
- | TRBD1 | TRBJ2-2 | TRBV3-1 | TGTGCCAGCAGCCCGGGACAGGGGACCGACACCGGGGAGCTGTTTTTT | CASSPGQGTDTGELFF
- | - | TRBJ2-7 | TRBV27 | TGTGCCAGCAGTTACACGGGTTTGTCCTACGAGCAGTACTTC | CASSYTGLSYEQYF
many | - | TRBJ2-7 | TRBV2 | TGTGCCAGCAGTGAAGTGGTGTCAGGCGAGCAGTACTTC | CASSEVVSGEQYF
- | - | TRBJ2-7 | TRBV7-3 | TGTGCCAGCAGCTTATTGGGGGGTGGGGACGAGCAGTACTTC | CASSLLGGGDEQYF
- | - | TRBJ2-2 | TRBV30 | TGTGCCTGGAGTTATGCGAACACCGGGGAGCTGTTTTTT | CAWSYANTGELFF